This T cell receptor (beta chain) appears in the sequencing data of a study of graft-versus-host responses after intestinal transplantation. Study background: Isolated intestinal, liver-intestinal, or multivisceral transplants were what recipients had. Findings of the study overall: With peak circulating GvH clone levels came an association with early post-transplant HvG declines.

Germline CDR1 reads SQVTM; CDR2 reads ANQGSEA. Deletions cut 4 bases from V and 1 base from J, with 13 bases between. The length of the CDR3 is 14 residues. Measured with immunoSEQ multiplex PCR; TCRdb has only the in-frame clones, and not every one. The sample holds some 70,000 clones, around 87% seen once. Turning to this clone: Its target is unknown.

The sequencing used unstimulated CD8+ T cells sorted from spleen or lymph node cells, collected before transplant. J is TRBJ1-1 and V is TRBV29-1; D not certain. This sequence originates from a human donor who was the organ donor for an intestinal transplant. The CDR3 DNA reads as TGCAGCGTTGTAATCTGGGAGGGGAACACTGAAGCTTTCTTT. As protein: CSVVIWEGNTEAFF.